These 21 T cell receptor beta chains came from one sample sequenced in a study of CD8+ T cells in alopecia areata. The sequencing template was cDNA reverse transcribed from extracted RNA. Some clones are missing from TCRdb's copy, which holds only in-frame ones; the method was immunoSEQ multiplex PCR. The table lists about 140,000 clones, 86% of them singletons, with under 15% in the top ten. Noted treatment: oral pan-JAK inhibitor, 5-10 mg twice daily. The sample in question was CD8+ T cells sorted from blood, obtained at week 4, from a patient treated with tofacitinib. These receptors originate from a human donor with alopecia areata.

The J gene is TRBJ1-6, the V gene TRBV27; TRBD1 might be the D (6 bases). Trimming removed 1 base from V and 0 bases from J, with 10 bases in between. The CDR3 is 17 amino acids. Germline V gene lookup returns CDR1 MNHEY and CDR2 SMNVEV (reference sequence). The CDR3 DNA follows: TGTGCCAGCAGTTTATATCAGGGGAGCTCCTATAATTCACCCCTCCACTTT. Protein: CASSLYQGSSYNSPLHF.

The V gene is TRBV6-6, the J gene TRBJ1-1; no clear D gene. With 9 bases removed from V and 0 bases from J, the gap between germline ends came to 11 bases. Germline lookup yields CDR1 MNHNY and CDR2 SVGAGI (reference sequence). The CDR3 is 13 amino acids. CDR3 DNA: TGTGCCAGTCAACTAGGGCTGAACACTGAAGCTTTCTTT. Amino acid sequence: CASQLGLNTEAFF.

The CDR3 region is CASSLLSLGNNEQFF. The CDR3 region has the DNA TGTGCCAGCAGCTTATTAAGCCTGGGTAACAATGAGCAGTTCTTC. J is TRBJ2-1 and V is TRBV7-6, with D hard to call. Germline V lookup: CDR1 SGHVS, CDR2 FNYEAQ. The CDR3 consists of 15 residues. V was pared by 2 bases and J by 5 bases, with 13 bases between.

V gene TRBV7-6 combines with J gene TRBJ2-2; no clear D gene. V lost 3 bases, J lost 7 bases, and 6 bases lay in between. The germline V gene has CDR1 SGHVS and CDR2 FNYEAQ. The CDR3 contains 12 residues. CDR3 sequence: CASSFGGGELFF. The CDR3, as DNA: TGTGCCAGCAGCTTTGGTGGCGGGGAGCTGTTTTTT.

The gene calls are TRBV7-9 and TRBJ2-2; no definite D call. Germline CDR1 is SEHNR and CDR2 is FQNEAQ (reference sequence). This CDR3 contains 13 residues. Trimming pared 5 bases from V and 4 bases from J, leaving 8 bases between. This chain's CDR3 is CASSVSVTGELFF. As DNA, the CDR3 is TGTGCCAGCAGCGTCTCGGTCACCGGGGAGCTGTTTTTT.

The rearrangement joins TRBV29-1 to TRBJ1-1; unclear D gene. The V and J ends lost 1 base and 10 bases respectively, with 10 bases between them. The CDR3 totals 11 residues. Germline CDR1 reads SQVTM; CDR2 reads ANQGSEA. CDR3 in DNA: TGCAGCGTTGAAGTGGACGGAAGAGCTTTCTTT. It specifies CSVEVDGRAFF.

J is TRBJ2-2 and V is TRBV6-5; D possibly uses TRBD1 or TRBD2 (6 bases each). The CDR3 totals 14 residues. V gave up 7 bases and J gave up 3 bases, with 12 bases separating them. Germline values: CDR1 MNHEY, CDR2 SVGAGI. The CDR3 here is CASTWGAHTGELFF. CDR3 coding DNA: TGTGCCAGCACTTGGGGGGCCCACACCGGGGAGCTGTTTTTT.

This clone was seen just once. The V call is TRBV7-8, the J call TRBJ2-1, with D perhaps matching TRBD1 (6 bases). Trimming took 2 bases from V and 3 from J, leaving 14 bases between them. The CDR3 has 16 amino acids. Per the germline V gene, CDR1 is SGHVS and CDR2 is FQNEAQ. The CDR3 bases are TGTGCCAGCAGCTTAAGCCCACAGGGCTACTACAATGAGCAGTTCTTC. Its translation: CASSLSPQGYYNEQFF.

DNA of the CDR3: TGTGCCAGCAGTGAAGTGCCGGGCGGTGGGGCCAACGTCCTGACTTTC. Encoded protein: CASSEVPGGGANVLTF. This chain links TRBV6-1 with TRBJ2-6; D call uncertain. CDR3 length: 16 amino acids. CDR1 and CDR2 (germline): MNHNS, SASEGT. Trimming cost V 1 base and J 3 bases, with 10 bases left between them.

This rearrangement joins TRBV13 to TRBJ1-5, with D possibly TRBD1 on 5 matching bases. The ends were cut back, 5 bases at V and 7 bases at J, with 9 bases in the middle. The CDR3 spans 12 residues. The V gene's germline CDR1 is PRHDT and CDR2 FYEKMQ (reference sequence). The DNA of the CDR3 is TGTGCCAGCAGCCTCGAGGGGCAGCCCCAGCATTTT. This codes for CASSLEGQPQHF.

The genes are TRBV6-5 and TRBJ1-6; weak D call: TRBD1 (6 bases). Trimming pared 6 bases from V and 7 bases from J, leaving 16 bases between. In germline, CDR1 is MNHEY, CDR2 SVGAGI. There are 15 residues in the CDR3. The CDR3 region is CASSPTGFENSPLHF. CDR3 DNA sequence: TGTGCCAGCAGCCCAACAGGGTTTGAGAATTCACCCCTCCACTTT.

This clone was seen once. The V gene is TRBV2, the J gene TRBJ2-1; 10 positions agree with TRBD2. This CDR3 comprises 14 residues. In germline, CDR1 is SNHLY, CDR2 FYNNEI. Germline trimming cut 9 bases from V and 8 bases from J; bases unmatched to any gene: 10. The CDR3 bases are TGTGCCAGAGAAAAGGCTAGCGGGAGCGATGAGCAGTTCTTC. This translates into CAREKASGSDEQFF.

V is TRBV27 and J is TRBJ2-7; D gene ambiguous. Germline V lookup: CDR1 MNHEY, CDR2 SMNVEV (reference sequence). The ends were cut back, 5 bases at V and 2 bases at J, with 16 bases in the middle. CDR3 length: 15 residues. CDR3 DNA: TGTGCCAGCAGTGGACCGCCCGCCCCCACCTACGAGCAGTACTTC. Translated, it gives CASSGPPAPTYEQYF.

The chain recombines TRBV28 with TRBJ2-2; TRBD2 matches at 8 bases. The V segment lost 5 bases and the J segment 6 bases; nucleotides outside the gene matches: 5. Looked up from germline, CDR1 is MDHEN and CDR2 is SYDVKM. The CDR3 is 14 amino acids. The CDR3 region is CASSQLSGAGELFF. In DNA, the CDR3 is TGTGCCAGCAGTCAACTTAGCGGGGCCGGGGAGCTGTTTTTT.

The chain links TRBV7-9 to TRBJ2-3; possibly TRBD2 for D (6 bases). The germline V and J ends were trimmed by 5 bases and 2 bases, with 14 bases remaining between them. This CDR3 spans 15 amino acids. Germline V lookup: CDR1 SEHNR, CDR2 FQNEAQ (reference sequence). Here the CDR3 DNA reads TGTGCCAGCAGCGGTATCGGGGGTACCACAGATACGCAGTATTTT. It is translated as CASSGIGGTTDTQYF. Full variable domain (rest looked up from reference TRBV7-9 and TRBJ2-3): DTGVSQNPRHKITKRGQNVTFRCDPISEHNRLYWYRQTLGQGPEFLTYFQNEAQLEKSRLLSDRFSAERPKGSFSTLEIQRTEQGDSAMYLCASSGIGGTTDTQYFGPGTRLTVL.

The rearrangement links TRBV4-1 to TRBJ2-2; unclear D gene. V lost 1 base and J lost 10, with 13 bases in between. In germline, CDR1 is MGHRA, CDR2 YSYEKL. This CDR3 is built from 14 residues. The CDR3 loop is CASSQAGWSEELFF. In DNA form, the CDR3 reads TGCGCCAGCAGCCAAGCCGGGTGGTCGGAGGAGCTGTTTTTT.

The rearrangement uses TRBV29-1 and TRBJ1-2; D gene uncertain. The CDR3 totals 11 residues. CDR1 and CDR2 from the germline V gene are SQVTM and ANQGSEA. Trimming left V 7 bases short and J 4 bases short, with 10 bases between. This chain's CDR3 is CSAQSFYGYTF. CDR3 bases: TGCAGCGCCCAGTCTTTCTATGGCTACACCTTC.

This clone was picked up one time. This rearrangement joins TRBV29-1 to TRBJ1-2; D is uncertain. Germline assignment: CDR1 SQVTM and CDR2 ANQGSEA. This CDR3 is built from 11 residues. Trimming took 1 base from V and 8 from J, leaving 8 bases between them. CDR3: CSVEVGLGYTF. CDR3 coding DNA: TGCAGCGTTGAAGTTGGGTTGGGCTACACCTTC.

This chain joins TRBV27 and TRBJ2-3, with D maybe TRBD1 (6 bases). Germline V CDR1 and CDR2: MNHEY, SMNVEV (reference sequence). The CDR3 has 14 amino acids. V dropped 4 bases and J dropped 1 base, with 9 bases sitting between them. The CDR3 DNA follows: TGTGCCAGCAGTTCCCCAGGGGGCACAGATACGCAGTATTTT. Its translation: CASSSPGGTDTQYF.

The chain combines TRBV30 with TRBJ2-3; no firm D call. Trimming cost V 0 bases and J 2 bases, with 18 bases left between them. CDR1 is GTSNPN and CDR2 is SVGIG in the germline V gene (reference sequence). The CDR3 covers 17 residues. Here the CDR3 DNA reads TGTGCCTGGAGTGTACGGTTGGTGTGGAACTCCACAGATACGCAGTATTTT. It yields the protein CAWSVRLVWNSTDTQYF.

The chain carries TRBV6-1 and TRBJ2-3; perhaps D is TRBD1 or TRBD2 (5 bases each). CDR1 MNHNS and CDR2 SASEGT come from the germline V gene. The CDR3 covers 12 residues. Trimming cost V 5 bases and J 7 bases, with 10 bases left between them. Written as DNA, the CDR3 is TGTGCCAGCAGTAGGGACGTAAATACGCAGTATTTT. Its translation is CASSRDVNTQYF.